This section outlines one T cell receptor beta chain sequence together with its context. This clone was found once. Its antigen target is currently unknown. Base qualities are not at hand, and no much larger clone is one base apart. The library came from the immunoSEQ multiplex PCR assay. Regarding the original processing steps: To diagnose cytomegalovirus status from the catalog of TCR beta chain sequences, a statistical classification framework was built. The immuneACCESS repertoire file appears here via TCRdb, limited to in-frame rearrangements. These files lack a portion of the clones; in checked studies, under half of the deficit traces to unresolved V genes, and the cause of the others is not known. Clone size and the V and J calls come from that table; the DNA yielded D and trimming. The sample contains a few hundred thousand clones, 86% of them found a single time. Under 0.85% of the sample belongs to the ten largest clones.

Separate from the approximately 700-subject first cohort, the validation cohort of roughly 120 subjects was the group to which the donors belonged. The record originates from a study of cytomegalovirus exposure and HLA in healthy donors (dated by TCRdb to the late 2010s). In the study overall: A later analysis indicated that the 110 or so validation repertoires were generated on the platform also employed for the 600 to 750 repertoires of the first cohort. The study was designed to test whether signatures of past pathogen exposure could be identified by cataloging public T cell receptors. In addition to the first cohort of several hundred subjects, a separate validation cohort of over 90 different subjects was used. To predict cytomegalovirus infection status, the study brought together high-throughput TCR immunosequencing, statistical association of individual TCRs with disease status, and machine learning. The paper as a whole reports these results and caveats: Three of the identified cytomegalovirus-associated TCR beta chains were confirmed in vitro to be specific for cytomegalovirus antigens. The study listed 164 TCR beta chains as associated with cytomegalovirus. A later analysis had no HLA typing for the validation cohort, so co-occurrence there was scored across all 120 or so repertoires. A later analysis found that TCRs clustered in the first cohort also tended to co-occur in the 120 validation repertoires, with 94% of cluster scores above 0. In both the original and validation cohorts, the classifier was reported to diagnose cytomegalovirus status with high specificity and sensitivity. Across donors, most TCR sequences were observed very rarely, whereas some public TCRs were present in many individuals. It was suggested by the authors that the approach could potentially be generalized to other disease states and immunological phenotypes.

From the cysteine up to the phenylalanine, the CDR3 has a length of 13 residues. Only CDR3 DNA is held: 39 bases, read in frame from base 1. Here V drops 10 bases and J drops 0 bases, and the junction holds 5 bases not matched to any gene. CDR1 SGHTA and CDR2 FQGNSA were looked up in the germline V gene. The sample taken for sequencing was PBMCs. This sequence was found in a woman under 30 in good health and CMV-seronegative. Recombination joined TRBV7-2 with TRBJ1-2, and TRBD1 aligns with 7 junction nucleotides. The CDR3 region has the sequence CATKTGSNYGYTF. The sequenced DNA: TGTGCCACCAAGACAGGGTCTAACTATGGCTACACCTTC.